A single sample is the source of the 26 T cell receptor beta chains below, sequenced in a study of blood T cells in healthy people across ages (dated by TCRdb to the mid-2010s). Receptor libraries were prepared by 5' RACE. These reads were obtained on an Illumina HiSeq 2500. A second about 6 to 11 cycle PCR used a sample-barcoded 5' primer and a J-beta primer mix. Through fastp at Q25 and MiXCR, TCRdb rebuilt clones from the public reads, retaining in-frame beta chains. Here each entry gathers all rows of one CDR3 protein and keeps the most common genes and DNA. In all, the sample holds about 780,000 distinct CDR3 sequences, and around a quarter of those were seen once. Over 2.5% of the sample is held by the ten biggest clonotypes. These sequences were also reported in another study, on T cells of mothers and their children.

Material: blood. These TCRs come from a boy under 18 in good health.

This chain's CDR3 is CASSFTNRVNEQFF. CDR3 nucleotide sequence: TGTGCCAGCAGTTTTACTAACAGGGTTAATGAGCAGTTCTTC. The V and J genes are TRBV5-6 and TRBJ2-5, with TRBD1 as a possible D gene (6 bases). The DNA end lines up better with TRBJ2-1; the J call may be wrong. The CDR3 is 14 amino acids. Per germline, CDR1 SGHDT and CDR2 YYEEEE.

The chain has TRBV5-1 and TRBJ1-1, with D possibly being TRBD1 (6 bases). CDR3 length: 13 residues. Trimming pared 3 bases from V and 1 base from J, leaving 7 bases between. CDR1 SGHRS and CDR2 YFSETQ come from the germline V gene. The DNA for the CDR3 is TGCGCCAGCAGCTGGGGGGCGAACACTGAAGCTTTCTTT. As protein: CASSWGANTEAFF.

The chain employs TRBV2 and TRBJ2-2; 7 bases align to TRBD1. Germline assignment: CDR1 SNHLY and CDR2 FYNNEI. The V gene end was trimmed by 7 bases and the J gene end by 4 bases; junction bases not matched to a gene: 6. This CDR3 is 14 amino acids long. The CDR3 region is CASNLNRGTGELFF. In nucleotides, the CDR3 is TGTGCCAGCAACCTGAACAGGGGCACCGGGGAGCTGTTTTTT.

This clonotype has just a few counts. J is TRBJ1-1 and V is TRBV15; D remains unclear. Germline lookup yields CDR1 LNHNV and CDR2 YYDKDF (reference sequence). This CDR3 region has 14 residues. V was cut by 0 bases and J by 4 bases, with 9 bases left in between. The CDR3 spells CATSRESKLTEAFF. The DNA for the CDR3 is TGTGCCACCAGCAGAGAGAGTAAACTCACTGAAGCTTTCTTT.

This chain joins TRBV18 and TRBJ2-1; 9 nucleotides match TRBD2. Trimming took 3 bases from V and 6 from J; bases not matched to a gene: 6. The germline gives CDR1 KGHSH, CDR2 LQKENI. The CDR3 has 15 residues. CDR3 nucleotides: TGTGCCAGCTCACCGGGACTAGCTCCCGGCAATGAGCAGTTCTTC. Its protein product is CASSPGLAPGNEQFF.

The chain carries TRBV6-1 and TRBJ2-7, with D maybe TRBD2 (7 bases). This CDR3 region has 15 residues. The germline V gene encodes CDR1 MNHNS and CDR2 SASEGT. V lost 3 bases and J lost 1, with 13 bases in between. CDR3 loop: CASSDWGGRSYEQYF. DNA of the CDR3: TGTGCCAGCAGTGATTGGGGGGGGCGGTCCTACGAGCAGTACTTC.

The chain joins TRBV5-5 to TRBJ2-5, with 11 bases lining up with TRBD1. Near its end, the DNA agrees better with TRBJ2-1, so the J call may be wrong. CDR3 length: 15 amino acids. Germline loops: CDR1 SGHKS, CDR2 YYEKEE (reference sequence). The CDR3, as DNA: TGTGCCAGCAGCCAGGACAGGGGGCGTTGGGATGAGCAGTTCTTC. It specifies CASSQDRGRWDEQFF.

There are a few counts of this clonotype. This chain links TRBV6-2 or TRBV6-3 with TRBJ2-1; D may be TRBD1 or TRBD2 (5 bases each). CDR3 length: 13 amino acids. CDR1 is MNHEY and CDR2 is SVGEGT in the germline V gene. V dropped 7 bases and J dropped 2 bases, with 9 bases sitting between them. CDR3 sequence (DNA): TGTGCCAGCACGCTGGGGGCCTACAATGAGCAGTTCTTC. It is translated as CASTLGAYNEQFF.

The gene calls are TRBV9 and TRBJ2-1; TRBD2 is a possible D gene (6 bases). Germline V CDR1 and CDR2: SGDLS, YYNGEE. Trimming removed 2 bases at V and 8 bases at J, with 17 bases between. This CDR3 has 15 residues. The CDR3 here is CASSVGGVSVHEQFF. In nucleotides, the CDR3 is TGTGCCAGCAGCGTGGGGGGTGTGTCGGTCCATGAGCAGTTCTTC.

The CDR3 region has the DNA TGTGCCACCAGCGATCCCGGGTCCTCTAACTATGGCTACACCTTC. It yields the protein CATSDPGSSNYGYTF. The chain recombines TRBV15 with TRBJ1-2; D not certain. V dropped 5 bases and J dropped 0 bases, with 13 bases sitting between them. Germline assignment: CDR1 LNHNV and CDR2 YYDKDF (reference sequence). The CDR3 extends over 15 amino acids.

V is TRBV2 and J is TRBJ1-1, with 8 bases identical to TRBD1. Germline lookup yields CDR1 SNHLY and CDR2 FYNNEI. V lost 5 bases, J lost 7 bases, and 6 bases stayed unmatched. This CDR3 contains 13 residues. CDR3 protein: CASSSGQGNEAFF. In DNA, the CDR3 is TGTGCCAGCAGTTCCGGACAGGGCAATGAAGCTTTCTTT.

The chain couples TRBV25-1 to TRBJ2-7; TRBD2 is a possible D gene (5 bases). Germline values: CDR1 MGHDK, CDR2 SYGVNS. V lost 2 bases and J lost 4, with 12 bases in between. CDR3 length: 14 amino acids. The CDR3 DNA reads as TGTGCCAGCAGTGAACGAGGGCAGGCGTACGAGCAGTACTTC. As protein: CASSERGQAYEQYF.

In this sample, this clonotype turned up a few times. This chain connects TRBV28 to TRBJ2-5, with 8 bases lining up with TRBD2. Per germline, CDR1 MDHEN and CDR2 SYDVKM. This CDR3 contains 17 residues. Trimming at V came to 6 bases and at J to 4 bases, leaving 16 bases not matched to a gene. CDR3 region: CASRHDVYSGGGETQYF. The CDR3 bases are TGTGCCAGCAGGCACGACGTCTACAGCGGGGGAGGAGAGACCCAGTACTTC.

The J gene is TRBJ2-7, the V gene TRBV6-6; 11 bases fit TRBD1. V lost 7 bases, J lost 6 bases, and 5 bases stayed unmatched. Germline V CDR1 and CDR2: MNHNY, SVGAGI (reference sequence). The CDR3 totals 13 residues. The CDR3 spells CASTSGQGAEQYF. CDR3 in DNA: TGTGCCAGCACATCAGGACAGGGGGCCGAGCAGTACTTC.

V is TRBV3-1 and J is TRBJ1-2; perhaps TRBD1 as D (5 bases). From germline, CDR1 is LGHDT and CDR2 YNNKEL (reference sequence). The V end was cut by 0 bases, the J end by 2 bases, with 10 bases between. This CDR3 is built from 15 residues. The CDR3 spells CASSQELGANYGYTF. The DNA of the CDR3 is TGTGCCAGCAGCCAAGAACTAGGGGCCAACTATGGCTACACCTTC.

This clonotype was detected a few times. V gene TRBV27 combines with J gene TRBJ1-6; D gene uncertain. CDR3 length: 14 amino acids. From germline, CDR1 is MNHEY and CDR2 SMNVEV (reference sequence). V lost 0 bases and J 3 bases, leaving 3 bases between the germline ends. The CDR3 bases are TGTGCCAGCAGTTTATCGGGCTATAATTCACCCCTCCACTTT. This codes for CASSLSGYNSPLHF.

The chain combines TRBV18 with TRBJ1-4; possible D gene TRBD1, 5 bases. The CDR3 length is 16 residues. Between the trimmed V and J ends, which lost 3 bases and 7 bases, there was a span of 18 bases. The V gene's germline CDR1 is KGHSH and CDR2 LQKENI. CDR3 coding DNA: TGTGCCAGCTCACCCAACCGGGGCCCGGATAGTGAAAAACTGTTTTTT. It is translated as CASSPNRGPDSEKLFF.

This clonotype was recorded a few times. The gene calls are TRBV29-1 and TRBJ1-2; D not resolved. The CDR3 is 14 residues long. Germline-derived CDR1 and CDR2 are SQVTM and ANQGSEA. Trimming took off 4 bases at V and 1 base at J, with 13 bases between the two ends. The CDR3 spells CSVGIRQLNYGYTF. The CDR3 DNA reads as TGCAGCGTTGGCATCAGACAACTTAACTATGGCTACACCTTC.

The J gene is TRBJ1-1, the V gene TRBV29-1, with a possible D match to TRBD1 (6 bases). Germline-derived CDR1 and CDR2 are SQVTM and ANQGSEA. V was pared by 1 base and J by 1 base, with 10 bases between. CDR3 length: 14 amino acids. This CDR3 is CSVEVTGRNTEAFF. CDR3 DNA: TGCAGCGTTGAAGTAACAGGGAGGAACACTGAAGCTTTCTTT.

This clonotype showed up just a few times. The chain couples TRBV25-1 to TRBJ2-7; 11 positions match TRBD2. The CDR3 contains 13 residues. V was pared by 6 bases and J by 6 bases, with 4 bases of the junction left unmatched. Germline V gene data show CDR1 as MGHDK and CDR2 as SYGVNS. The CDR3 nucleotides are TGTGCCAGCAGGGCCGGACTAGCGGGCGAGCAGTACTTC. Translating gives CASRAGLAGEQYF.

This chain connects TRBV12-3 or TRBV12-4 to TRBJ2-1; 8 bases agree with TRBD2. V was clipped by 3 bases and J by 7 bases; unmatched bases: 8. The CDR3 totals 15 residues. The CDR3 nucleotides are TGTGCCAGCAGTTTTAGGGGACTAGGGAATAATGAGCAGTTCTTC. This sequence encodes CASSFRGLGNNEQFF.

The rearrangement uses TRBV6-1 and TRBJ2-2; D may be TRBD2 (5 bases). V lost 7 bases and J lost 0, with 21 bases in between. Germline CDR1 and CDR2: MNHNS and SASEGT. CDR3 length: 18 amino acids. The CDR3 sequence is CASIPASSIPANTGELFF. The CDR3 DNA follows: TGTGCCAGCATCCCCGCTAGCTCGATTCCTGCGAACACCGGGGAGCTGTTTTTT.

This clonotype was detected only a few times. The J gene is TRBJ1-1, the V gene TRBV6-5; D uncertain. Trimming stripped 6 bases from V and 1 base from J, with 9 bases between. This CDR3 is 13 amino acids long. CDR1 is MNHEY and CDR2 is SVGAGI in the germline V gene. CDR3: CASRKQKNTEAFF. The CDR3 DNA reads as TGTGCCAGCAGGAAACAGAAGAACACTGAAGCTTTCTTT.

The chain links TRBV12-3 or TRBV12-4 to TRBJ2-5; a weak D match, TRBD2 (6 bases). CDR3 length equals 15 residues. Trimming pared 2 bases from V and 2 bases from J, leaving 12 bases between. The CDR3 DNA reads TGTGCCAGCAGTTTAAGGCGGGGCCAACAAGAGACCCAGTACTTC. It encodes CASSLRRGQQETQYF.

V is TRBV29-1 and J is TRBJ1-4; D is unclear. V lost 5 bases, J lost 6 bases, and 19 bases lay in between. CDR1 is SQVTM, CDR2 ANQGSEA, per germline. The CDR3 is made up of 15 amino acids. CDR3 nucleotides: TGCAGCGTTTCCTCCCCCCCTGGTACACATGAAAAACTGTTTTTT. This sequence encodes CSVSSPPGTHEKLFF.

As concerns this clonotype: Lacking the conserved final phenylalanine or tryptophan, this CDR3 likely reflects a read error. The chain couples TRBV10-3 to TRBJ1-4; 7 nucleotides agree with TRBD1. The trim removed 5 bases at V and 3 bases at J, leaving 3 bases unmatched. The CDR3 covers 14 residues. CDR1 is ENHRY and CDR2 is SYGVKD in the germline V gene. The CDR3 bases are TGTGCCATCAGTACAGGGGCGGCTAATGAAAAACTGTTTTCT. Translation gives CAISTGAANEKLFS.